The source of this TCR beta chain is a study of T cells in Graves' hyperthyroidism and ophthalmopathy. Researchers amplified the TCR beta CDR3 regions from RNA transcripts. HTBI primers were the set used in a first-round RT-PCR of the TCR CDR3. TCRdb redid the calling of the multiplex PCR reads with MiXCR, one entry per CDR3 protein. The sample contains hundreds of thousands of distinct CDR3 sequences, about 17% of which appear only once. Germline V lookup: CDR1 LGHNA, CDR2 YNFKEQ. V shed 2 bases and J 5 bases; nucleotides not matched to a gene: 17. There are 19 residues in the CDR3. This receptor was obtained from a woman aged 60-70 years with Graves' ophthalmopathy. Sequencing input: blood. The rearrangement links TRBV4-2 to TRBJ1-4, with 7 bases lining up with TRBD1. The CDR3 DNA follows: TGTGCCAGCAGCCAAATCCCAATCTCCGGGACAGTCTCAAATGAAAAACTGTTTTTT. It codes for CASSQIPISGTVSNEKLFF.